This T cell receptor beta chain was captured by sequencing in a study of Ad26.COV2.S vaccination and SARS-CoV-2 variants. Study-level findings and limits: For non-spike TCRs, breadth in vaccine recipients resembled that in placebo recipients.

The trim removed 7 bases at V and 1 base at J, leaving 6 bases unmatched. Germline V CDR1 and CDR2: MNHEY, SVGAGI. This CDR3 spans 14 amino acids. In regard to this clone: As yet, its antigen is unknown.

TCRdb keeps only in-frame clones here, not all; method: immunoSEQ multiplex PCR. This sample has 180,000 or so clones; approximately 90% occur once, and the top ten carry more than 4.5%. The gene calls are TRBV6-5 and TRBJ2-7; TRBD1 aligns across 8 bases. The sample in question was peripheral blood, obtained after recovery from COVID-19. This TCR was recovered from a human donor who had recovered from COVID-19. The CDR3 sequence is CASTRGQVSYEQYF. CDR3 DNA: TGTGCCAGCACCCGGGGACAGGTTTCCTACGAGCAGTACTTC.